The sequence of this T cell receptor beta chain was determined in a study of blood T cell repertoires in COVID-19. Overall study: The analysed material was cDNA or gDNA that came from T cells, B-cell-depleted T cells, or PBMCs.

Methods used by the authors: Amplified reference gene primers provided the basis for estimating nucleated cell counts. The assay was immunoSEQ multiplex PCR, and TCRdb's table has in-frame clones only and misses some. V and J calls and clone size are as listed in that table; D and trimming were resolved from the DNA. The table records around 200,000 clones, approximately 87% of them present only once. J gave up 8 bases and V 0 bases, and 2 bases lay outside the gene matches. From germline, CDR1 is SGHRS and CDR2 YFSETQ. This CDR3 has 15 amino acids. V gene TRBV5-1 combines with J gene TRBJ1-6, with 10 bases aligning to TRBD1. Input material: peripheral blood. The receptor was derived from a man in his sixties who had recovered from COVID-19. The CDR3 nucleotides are TGCGCCAGCAGCTTGGGACAGGGGGCGTATTCACCCCTCCACTTT. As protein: CASSLGQGAYSPLHF.